This T cell receptor beta chain is drawn from a study of metastatic and nonmetastatic thyroid tumors. The wider study: Repertoire comparison spanned blood and tumor or nodule tissue of malignant and benign thyroid patients.

This clone was counted many times. Its matching antigen is unknown. General observations from the study: Patients with malignant thyroid tumors reportedly had significantly higher TCR beta diversity than those with benign nodules, in blood and tumor.

Each patient went into thyroid surgery without having received any treatment. In the original analysis: The study took CDR3 differences across clinicopathological groups and made a distant-metastasis classifier for papillary thyroid cancer from them. Via MiXCR, TCRdb re-called the PCR reads. It is TCRdb's table, rather than the study itself, that gives the V and J calls and clone size. This table has about 14,000 clones, roughly 19% appearing once. This CDR3 is built from 16 residues. After removal of 4 bases from V and 5 bases from J, the junction contained 10 bases not matched to a gene. Germline V gene sequence: CDR1 SGHNT, CDR2 YYREEE (reference sequence).

This chain joins TRBV5-4 and TRBJ2-2; 8 nucleotides match TRBD1. The sample was blood. This clonotype was obtained from a female donor with papillary thyroid cancer or a benign thyroid nodule (not recorded which). Some clones in this sample may be carry-over from other donors' samples. CDR3 region: CASSRLGTGSTGELFF. The CDR3 DNA reads as TGTGCCAGCAGCCGCCTTGGGACAGGCTCGACCGGGGAGCTGTTTTTT.